Here is one T cell receptor beta chain with its context. The CDR3 totals 14 residues. Germline V gene lookup returns CDR1 MNHNY and CDR2 SVGAGI (reference sequence). V dropped 8 bases and J dropped 0; count of bases not matched to a gene: 4. The data belong to a study of T cell changes during pregnancy in multiple sclerosis. Using immunoSEQ multiplex PCR, the repertoire was profiled, and TCRdb retains in-frame clones only, with some absent. The table records approximately 30,000 clones, roughly 89% of them present only once. The sequencing used CD8+ T cells from peripheral blood mononuclear cells, collected in the second trimester of pregnancy. The receptor was isolated from a female donor in good health, enrolled as a control in a pregnancy study. The chain has TRBV6-6 and TRBJ2-1; 7 nucleotides match TRBD2. The CDR3 loop reads CASGGVSSYNEQFF. The CDR3 DNA follows: TGTGCCAGCGGGGGGGTAAGCTCCTACAATGAGCAGTTCTTC.